This T cell receptor beta chain was retrieved from a study of persistence of HIV-infected CD4 T cells. Study-level information: Donors had been on suppressive ART for a median of around eight years. Multiple blood draws of up to about 200 mL, except a couple of donors with single leukapheresis.

This was the immunoSEQ version 4 assay in survey mode. Repertoires were generated with immunoSEQ multiplex PCR, while TCRdb's copy carries only in-frame clones and drops some. This table has around 30,000 clones, 82% appearing once. The CDR3 spans 13 residues. With 5 bases removed from V and 5 bases from J, the gap between germline ends came to 12 bases. Germline V gene lookup returns CDR1 MNHEY and CDR2 SMNVEV (reference sequence). Of note for this clone: Its antigen remains unidentified.

The stimulus was an HIV-1 Gag 15-mer peptide pool, about 1 ug/peptide/mL. CD40L-negative CD69-negative CD45RO-high memory CD4+ T cells were sorted as populations depleted of antigen-responding cells. Points from the study as a whole: Antigen-responding cells were enriched for degenerate expanded CDR3beta sequences.

This clonotype originated in an adult woman with HIV who was CMV-seropositive. The rearrangement links TRBV27 to TRBJ1-2; D remains unclear. The sample in question was CD4+ T cells sorted from PBMCs after 18-hour stimulation, obtained from a patient who received antiretroviral therapy. The CDR3 region is CASSPSGSYGYTF. As DNA, the CDR3 is TGTGCCAGCAGTCCCTCGGGGAGTTATGGCTACACCTTC.